This is a list of T cell receptor beta chains from one sample in a study of blood T cell repertoires in COVID-19. TCRdb's copy holds only in-frame clones and misses some; the assay was immunoSEQ multiplex PCR. The sample has about 100,000 clones; less than 90% are singletons. The sample consisted of peripheral blood. All receptors derive from a man in his 70s with active or convalescent COVID-19. Both conserved end residues are part of each CDR3. Each record gives: D gene, V gene, CDR3 protein. D genes are given only for firm matches.

d_call: TRBD1; v_call: TRBV3-1/TRBV3-2; cdr3_aa: CASSPRDRGLTDTQYF
d_call: NA; v_call: TRBV28; cdr3_aa: CAIGGQGGGNTGELFF
d_call: TRBD1; v_call: TRBV6-5; cdr3_aa: CASSTGGVTEAFF
d_call: TRBD2; v_call: TRBV18; cdr3_aa: CASSPPLAGAYEQYF
d_call: NA; v_call: TRBV20-1; cdr3_aa: CSASPSRGGTLTTEAFF
d_call: TRBD1; v_call: TRBV2; cdr3_aa: CASSEAGQRSNQPQHF
d_call: NA; v_call: TRBV7-9; cdr3_aa: CASSNMGQYTGELFF
d_call: TRBD2; v_call: TRBV5-1; cdr3_aa: CASSRAPSGGSYNEQFF
d_call: NA; v_call: TRBV7-7; cdr3_aa: CASSLRSGGSSGELFF
d_call: NA; v_call: TRBV19; cdr3_aa: CASTPRDTGYNEQFF
d_call: TRBD1; v_call: TRBV5-4; cdr3_aa: CASSFGQDTTEAFF
d_call: NA; v_call: TRBV9; cdr3_aa: CASSRGGGVDQPQHF
d_call: NA; v_call: TRBV18; cdr3_aa: CASSPQSRHYEQYF
d_call: TRBD1; v_call: TRBV29-1; cdr3_aa: CSVAAGRQGRYEQYF
d_call: NA; v_call: TRBV18; cdr3_aa: CASSPVAVSGNTIYF
d_call: TRBD1; v_call: TRBV4-1; cdr3_aa: CASSQVQGARAKNIQYF
d_call: NA; v_call: TRBV24-1; cdr3_aa: CATSDPQGGTEAFF
d_call: TRBD1; v_call: TRBV9; cdr3_aa: CASSATNRGDGYTF
d_call: NA; v_call: TRBV9; cdr3_aa: CASSVRELANIQYF
d_call: NA; v_call: TRBV5-5; cdr3_aa: CASSQTVNSNQPQHF
d_call: NA; v_call: TRBV6-5; cdr3_aa: CASARTGSYNEQFF
d_call: NA; v_call: TRBV21-1; cdr3_aa: CASSQRPVRPQHF
d_call: NA; v_call: TRBV9; cdr3_aa: CASSVDSGEQYF
d_call: NA; v_call: TRBV5-3; cdr3_aa: CARSLSRVRTEAFF
d_call: NA; v_call: TRBV15; cdr3_aa: CATSREPGSNYGYTF
d_call: NA; v_call: TRBV19; cdr3_aa: CASSLVLPLANYGYTF
d_call: TRBD1; v_call: TRBV7-3; cdr3_aa: CASSSYSGTGGGEQFF
d_call: TRBD1; v_call: TRBV18; cdr3_aa: CASSTQGASSRGELFF
d_call: TRBD1; v_call: TRBV6-5; cdr3_aa: CASSYPTGQGSYEQYF
d_call: NA; v_call: TRBV19; cdr3_aa: CASTRTEYAYEQYF
d_call: NA; v_call: TRBV19; cdr3_aa: CASTQGQAYNEQFF
d_call: TRBD1; v_call: TRBV2; cdr3_aa: CASTSDRVNTEAFF
d_call: NA; v_call: TRBV5-1; cdr3_aa: CASSLADSSGNTIYF
d_call: TRBD1; v_call: TRBV10-3; cdr3_aa: CAISESTGQGAGELFF
d_call: NA; v_call: TRBV7-6; cdr3_aa: CASTLNGGAGQETQYF
d_call: NA; v_call: TRBV14; cdr3_aa: CASSQVWESGAGGANYGYTF
d_call: TRBD1; v_call: TRBV9; cdr3_aa: CASSPGQGLSEQYF
d_call: TRBD1; v_call: TRBV7-2; cdr3_aa: CASSPQGTGGVETQYF